These 28 T cell receptor gamma chains originate from one sample sequenced in a study of γδ T cells in repeated Plasmodium falciparum infection. Bulk repertoires came from Vgamma9/Vdelta2+ or Vdelta2-negative gammadelta T cells flow-sorted from PBMC. TCRdb re-identified clones in the multiplex PCR reads via CATT. The table shows 28,000 or so gamma-chain clones, with roughly 1.4% occurring only once. The sample comprised gamma-delta T cells from blood. The source is a pool of human donors (malaria-infected and uninfected, not separated).

This clone was seen repeatedly, ten times or more. TCRdb's protein, taken from a much larger clone, differs from this DNA's translation at residue 4, likely owing to a read error; the protein displayed comes from the DNA. V is TRGV9 and J is TRGJ1 or TRGJ2. The CDR3 has 12 amino acids. In germline, CDR1 is GITISATS, CDR2 ISYDGTV (reference sequence). CDR3 sequence reads: CALREPRVKKLF. The CDR3 DNA is TGTGCCTTGCGGGAGCCCCGAGTGAAGAAACTCTTT.

Of note for this clone: For this DNA, TCRdb reports the protein of a much larger clone, which diverges at residue 4, most likely from a read error; the protein presented here is translated directly from the DNA. V and J are TRGV2 and TRGJ1 or TRGJ2. TCRdb lists no J gene, so it was determined here by aligning the DNA to germline. The CDR3 has 13 amino acids. The germline gives CDR1 EGSNGY, CDR2 YDSYNSKV. CDR3 residues: CATRDVLNYKKLF. The CDR3 region has the DNA TGTGCCACCCGGGACGTACTAAATTATAAGAAACTCTTT.

At least ten counts were recorded for this clone. The protein TCRdb lists belongs to a much larger clone and differs from this DNA's translation at residue 6, which points to a read error; the protein shown is made from the DNA. The rearrangement uses TRGV9 and TRGJ1 or TRGJ2. TCRdb records no J gene; here it was assigned by comparing the DNA to germline. Looked up from germline, CDR1 is GITISATS and CDR2 is ISYDGTV (reference sequence). The V and J ends lost 2 bases and 12 bases, in that order; junction bases with no gene match: 7. The CDR3 is 11 amino acids. In DNA, the CDR3 is TGTGCCTTGTGGGAGGCGCATTGGAAACTCTTT. Translating it yields CALWEAHWKLF.

This clone was seen at least ten times. This DNA translates differently at residue 5 from the TCRdb protein, which is that of a much larger clone; a read error is likely, and the protein shown is the DNA's own translation. This chain links TRGV9 with TRGJ1 or TRGJ2. The CDR3 sequence is 13 residues long. Trimming took 5 bases from V and 1 from J; bases not matched to a gene: 5. Germline V gives CDR1 GITISATS, CDR2 ISYDGTV (reference sequence). Written as DNA, the CDR3 is TGTGCCTTGTGGGGGGATAATTATTATAAGAAACTCTTT. It yields the protein CALWGDNYYKKLF.

Many counts were recorded for this clone. The chain employs TRGV3 and TRGJ1 or TRGJ2. The CDR3 is made up of 13 amino acids. From germline, CDR1 is VTNTFY and CDR2 YDVSTARD (reference sequence). J gave up 5 bases and V 0 bases, and 4 bases lay outside the gene matches. The CDR3 is CATWDRPNYKKLF. The CDR3 coding sequence is TGTGCCACCTGGGACAGGCCGAATTATAAGAAACTCTTT.

Details on this clone: The protein recorded in TCRdb matches a much larger clone and deviates from this DNA's translation at residue 10, suggesting a read error; the protein here is obtained by translating the DNA. The chain employs TRGV8 and TRGJP1. Assignment of the J gene here rests on matching the DNA to germline, because TCRdb gives none. The length of the CDR3 is 13 residues. The germline gives CDR1 VENAVY, CDR2 YDSYNSRV. CDR3 region: CATWDLAGWLKIF. CDR3 bases: TGTGCCACCTGGGATCTCGCTGGTTGGCTCAAGATATTT.

This clone appeared a few times. The TCRdb record carries a much larger clone's protein, which differs from this DNA's translation at residue 7; a read error is the likely cause, and the protein listed here is the DNA translation. CDR3 in amino acids: CALWERRDMLGKKIKVF. The DNA for the CDR3 is TGTGCCTTGTGGGAAAGGAGGGATATGTTGGGCAAAAAAATCAAGGTATTT. This chain connects TRGV9 to TRGJP. The J gene, left out of TCRdb, was set here by checking the DNA against germline. After removal of 4 bases from V and 9 bases from J, the junction contained 12 bases not matched to a gene. The CDR3 is 17 residues long. Germline CDR1 and CDR2: GITISATS and ISYDGTV (reference sequence).

This clone occurred a few times. TCRdb's protein for this DNA is that of a much larger clone and differs from the translation at residue 11, likely a read error; the protein shown is the DNA translation. The V gene call reads TRGV5; no J gene was called. Germline CDR1 is VINAFY and CDR2 is YDVSNSKD. The CDR3 loop spans 13 amino acids. CDR3 protein: CATWDRPPYKELF. The CDR3 DNA sequence: TGTGCCACCTGGGACAGGCCTCCTTATAAGGAACTCTTT.

This clone was recorded at least ten times. TCRdb attributes to this sequence the protein of a much larger clone, which differs from the DNA translation at residues 8 and 11; a read error is likely, and the protein displayed is translated from the DNA. The chain has TRGV9 and TRGJP. Here the J gene was assigned by germline matching of the DNA, as TCRdb has none. The CDR3 is 15 residues long. CDR1 and CDR2 from the germline V gene are GITISATS and ISYDGTV (reference sequence). CDR3 sequence (DNA): TGTGCCTTGTGGGAGTCAGAGTCGGGCAAAAGAATCAAGGTATTT. This encodes CALWESESGKRIKVF.

This clone was seen more than once but under ten times. The protein given by TCRdb reflects a much larger clone and differs at residue 6 from this DNA's translation, likely from a read error; the protein shown is the DNA's translation. This CDR3 reads CATWDKPAKLF. The CDR3 DNA reads TGTGCCACCTGGGACAAGCCGGCGAAACTCTTT. This chain links TRGV3 with TRGJ1 or TRGJ2. The J gene, left out of TCRdb, was set here by checking the DNA against germline. Unmatched junction bases numbered 7, after V lost 2 bases and J lost 12 bases. Germline CDR1 is VTNTFY and CDR2 is YDVSTARD (reference sequence). CDR3 length equals 11 residues.

This clone appeared a few times. The protein given by TCRdb reflects a much larger clone and differs at residue 15 from this DNA's translation, likely from a read error; the protein shown is the DNA's translation. V gene assignment gives TRGV9, but the J gene was left uncalled. Germline loops: CDR1 GITISATS, CDR2 ISYDGTV (reference sequence). The length of the CDR3 is 17 residues. The chain's CDR3 is CALWEERLELGKKIEVF. CDR3 DNA: TGTGCCTTGTGGGAGGAACGTCTGGAGTTGGGCAAAAAAATCGAGGTATTT.

On this clone: The protein given by TCRdb reflects a much larger clone and differs at residue 4 from this DNA's translation, likely from a read error; the protein shown is the DNA's translation. The chain links TRGV2 to TRGJ1 or TRGJ2. TCRdb records no J gene; here it was assigned by comparing the DNA to germline. The CDR3 sequence is 13 residues long. The germline gives CDR1 EGSNGY, CDR2 YDSYNSKV. CDR3 amino acids: CATRDGPNYKKLF. The CDR3 DNA follows: TGTGCCACCCGGGACGGGCCGAATTATAAGAAACTCTTT.

This clone was seen repeatedly, ten times or more. This is likely an artifact of a read error, given a far larger clone one base away. Other DNA sequences in this sample translate to the same CDR3. This sequence joins TRGV9 and TRGJ1 or TRGJ2. Germline matching of the DNA provided the J gene here, since TCRdb leaves it blank. The germline gives CDR1 GITISATS, CDR2 ISYDGTV (reference sequence). This CDR3 region has 12 residues. The CDR3 region has the DNA TGTGCCCTGTGGGAGGACTATTATAAGAAACTCTTT. Translating it yields CALWEDYYKKLF.

Ten or more counts support this clone. Being one base from a much bigger clone, this may be a read error. The chain combines TRGV2 with TRGJ1 or TRGJ2. TCRdb lists no J gene, so it was determined here by aligning the DNA to germline. The CDR3 is 16 residues long. V was pared by 0 bases and J by 3 bases, with 11 bases of the junction left unmatched. The germline V gene encodes CDR1 EGSNGY and CDR2 YDSYNSKV. For the CDR3, the DNA is TGTGCCACCTGGGACGGGCCCAATTCGAGTTATTATAAGAAACTCTTT. It translates to CATWDGPNSSYYKKLF.

This clone was found many times. This likely traces to a read error, being one base from a far larger clone. The identical CDR3 is also encoded by other nucleotide sequences in the sample. DNA of the CDR3: TGTGCCTTGTGGGAGGTGCAGATTGAGTTGGGCAAAAAAATCAAGGTGTTT. This sequence encodes CALWEVQIELGKKIKVF. The J gene has no call, while the V gene is TRGV9. This CDR3 is built from 17 residues. Germline CDR1 and CDR2: GITISATS and ISYDGTV (reference sequence).

This clone is medium-sized (0.01 to 0.1%). The same CDR3 can be traced to other DNA sequences in this sample. V and J are TRGV9 and TRGJ1 or TRGJ2. The V and J ends lost 5 bases and 9 bases, in that order; junction bases with no gene match: 10. The CDR3 consists of 12 residues. CDR1 is GITISATS, CDR2 ISYDGTV, per germline (reference sequence). CDR3 protein: CALWGPKLKKLF. CDR3 nucleotides: TGTGCCTTGTGGGGGCCTAAACTTAAGAAACTCTTT.

As for this clone: This DNA's translation and the protein TCRdb lists, from a much larger clone, do not match at residue 3, likely due to a read error; the protein shown is translated from the DNA. CDR3 protein: CAAWDRRDTKKLF. The CDR3 nucleotides read TGTGCCGCCTGGGACAGGCGGGATACTAAGAAACTCTTT. This sequence joins TRGV5 and TRGJ1 or TRGJ2. The J gene is absent in TCRdb and was assigned here via DNA matching to germline. Germline values: CDR1 VINAFY, CDR2 YDVSNSKD. The CDR3 spans 13 residues.

This clone was observed at least ten times. CDR3 protein: CATWDRTAAAKLF. CDR3 DNA sequence: TGTGCCACCTGGGATAGAACGGCCGCTGCGAAACTCTTT. The chain is built from TRGV8 and TRGJ1 or TRGJ2. Germline values: CDR1 VENAVY, CDR2 YDSYNSRV. The CDR3 totals 13 residues. After removal of 1 base from V and 12 bases from J, the junction contained 12 bases not matched to a gene.

This clone was found a few times. TCRdb's listed protein matches a much larger clone and diverges from this DNA's translation at residue 5, likely through a read error; the protein shown comes from the DNA. The chain combines TRGV9 with TRGJ1 or TRGJ2. TCRdb leaves out the J gene; it was filled in here by matching the DNA to germline. V trimming: 9 bases; J trimming: 11 bases; junction bases outside the gene matches: 7. This CDR3 spans 9 amino acids. CDR1 and CDR2 from the germline V gene are GITISATS and ISYDGTV (reference sequence). CDR3 in DNA: TGTGCCTTGGAACAGGAGAAACTCTTT. Translation: CALEQEKLF.

This clone was seen ten or more times. The amino acid sequence in TCRdb belongs to a much larger clone and departs from this DNA's translation at residue 8, likely a sequencing read error; the sequence shown is translated from the DNA. The V call is TRGV9, the J call TRGJP. The J gene was missing in TCRdb and was found by matching the end of the DNA to germline. V gave up 2 bases and J gave up 13 bases; unmatched junction bases: 8. This CDR3 spans 15 amino acids. The germline CDR1 and CDR2 sequences are GITISATS and ISYDGTV (reference sequence). The CDR3: CALWEDPFGKKIKVF. The CDR3 DNA sequence: TGTGCCTTGTGGGAGGACCCGTTTGGCAAAAAAATCAAGGTATTT.

This clone appeared many times. The rearrangement links TRGV8 to TRGJ1 or TRGJ2. Matching the DNA to germline supplied the J gene, which TCRdb does not give. V gave up 6 bases and J gave up 3 bases; unmatched junction bases: 11. This CDR3 is built from 14 residues. Germline V CDR1 and CDR2: VENAVY, YDSYNSRV. This CDR3 reads CATWLRGIYYKKLF. CDR3 in DNA: TGTGCCACCTGGCTAAGGGGCATTTATTATAAGAAACTCTTT.

This clone has a handful of counts. This DNA translates differently at residue 5 from the TCRdb protein, which is that of a much larger clone; a read error is likely, and the protein shown is the DNA's own translation. The chain recombines TRGV9 with TRGJ1 or TRGJ2. TCRdb records no J gene; here it was assigned by comparing the DNA to germline. This CDR3 contains 12 residues. Germline CDR1 is GITISATS and CDR2 is ISYDGTV (reference sequence). V trimming: 6 bases; J trimming: 9 bases; junction bases outside the gene matches: 11. The CDR3 nucleotides are TGTGCCTTGTGGATGAGGGGTTTTAAGAAACTCTTT. Translating gives CALWMRGFKKLF.

This clone has more than one count but fewer than ten. The protein TCRdb gives is from a much larger clone and does not agree with this DNA's translation at residue 10, likely a read error; the protein shown here comes from the DNA. V and J are TRGV9 and TRGJ1 or TRGJ2. The J gene, absent from TCRdb, was called here by matching the DNA to germline. Germline assignment: CDR1 GITISATS and CDR2 ISYDGTV (reference sequence). There are 17 residues in the CDR3. Germline trimming cut 0 bases from V and 0 bases from J; bases unmatched to any gene: 11. Here the CDR3 reads CALWEVDFRSNYYKKLF. CDR3 nucleotides: TGTGCCTTGTGGGAGGTGGACTTCAGATCGAATTATTATAAGAAACTCTTT.

There are a few counts of this clone. The likely explanation is a read error, given a far larger clone one base away. V and J are TRGV4 and TRGJP2. The J gene comes from matching the DNA to germline here; TCRdb lacks it. CDR1 is EGSTGY, CDR2 YDSYTSSV, per germline. The V gene end was trimmed by 1 base and the J gene end by 5 bases; junction bases not matched to a gene: 7. The CDR3 contains 15 residues. CDR3 sequence (DNA): TGTGCCACCTGGGATGGAGGGAGCAGTGATTGGATCAAGACGTTT. It yields the protein CATWDGGSSDWIKTF.

A word on this clone: TCRdb shows a much larger clone's protein in place of this DNA's translation, and the two differ at residue 7, likely through a read error; the protein shown is translated from the DNA. The chain carries TRGV9 and TRGJ1 or TRGJ2. No J gene was available from TCRdb, and it was assigned here by a germline match of the DNA. The CDR3 spans 11 residues. Germline V gene data show CDR1 as GITISATS and CDR2 as ISYDGTV (reference sequence). The V and J ends lost 4 bases and 10 bases, in that order; junction bases with no gene match: 7. CDR3 in DNA: TGTGCCTTGTGGGATTACTTGAAGAAACTCTTT. This gives the protein CALWDYLKKLF.

Notes on this clone: A read error likely explains why the TCRdb protein, taken from a much larger clone, differs from this DNA's translation at residue 10; the protein shown is translated from the DNA. The chain uses TRGV9 and TRGJP1. The J gene was not available in TCRdb and was assigned here by matching the DNA to germline segments. CDR1 and CDR2 (germline): GITISATS, ISYDGTV (reference sequence). The CDR3 covers 14 residues. CDR3 residues: CALWEPNTGGFKIF. DNA for the CDR3: TGTGCCTTGTGGGAGCCAAACACTGGTGGGTTCAAGATATTT.

On this clone: TCRdb's protein for this DNA is that of a much larger clone and differs from the translation at residue 5, likely a read error; the protein shown is the DNA translation. V usage is TRGV2 and J usage is TRGJ1 or TRGJ2. Since TCRdb gives no J gene, matching the DNA to germline was used here to assign it. Germline CDR1 is EGSNGY and CDR2 is YDSYNSKV. CDR3 length: 14 amino acids. As DNA, the CDR3 is TGTGCCACCTGGGGCGGGCAGATTTATTATAAGAAACTCTTT. This encodes CATWGGQIYYKKLF.

This clone showed up just a few times. The TCRdb protein, from a much larger clone, departs from this DNA's translation at residue 10, likely by read error; the protein shown derives from the DNA. This rearrangement joins TRGV9 to TRGJ1 or TRGJ2. TCRdb leaves out the J gene; it was filled in here by matching the DNA to germline. J was trimmed by 11 bases and V by 1 base; bases with no gene match: 11. CDR1 GITISATS and CDR2 ISYDGTV come from the germline V gene (reference sequence). The CDR3 length is 13 residues. This CDR3 reads CALWEVRRYEKLF. The CDR3 DNA sequence: TGTGCCTTGTGGGAGGTTCGAAGGTATGAGAAACTCTTT.